This TCR beta chain emerged from a study of blood T cells in healthy people across ages. Study-wide background: Template-switching capture recovered about one barcoded beta molecule per two T cells. Study-wide findings and caveats: Any conclusive comparison of naive versus antigen-experienced cells was prevented by using unsorted PBMCs.

The CDR3 contains 14 residues. Germline values: CDR1 SGHRS, CDR2 YFSETQ. In regard to this clonotype: Its antigen is not identified.

Primed by a sample-barcoded 5' primer and a J-beta primer mix, a second PCR proceeded for about 6 to 11 cycles. TCRdb re-analysed the 5' RACE reads in MiXCR, keeping a single row per CDR3 protein. Among approximately 1,000,000 distinct CDR3 sequences, less than 45% were seen once, and the ten largest hold about an eighth. Total RNA extraction produced at least 5.5 micrograms (per sample) for the study. Input material: blood. The J gene is TRBJ2-7, the V gene TRBV5-1, with no clear D. The tail of the sequence fits TRBJ2-5 better, so the J call may be wrong. The TCR sequence derives from a man aged 18 to 29 in good health. Here the CDR3 reads CASSLAQSRQTQYF. CDR3 nucleotides: TGCGCCAGCAGCTTGGCCCAGTCAAGACAGACCCAGTACTTC.